The 6 T cell receptor beta chains below were found in one sample sequenced in a study of cytomegalovirus exposure and HLA in healthy donors. In the PCR, 60 Vbeta and 13 Jbeta primers were used. Repertoires were generated with immunoSEQ multiplex PCR, while TCRdb's copy carries only in-frame clones and drops some. There are fewer than 200,000 clones in the sample; about 13% occur only once, and approximately 8.4% lies in the top ten. The sample was PBMCs. Receptors originate from a man aged 45 to 65 in good health and CMV-seropositive.

The chain couples TRBV5-4 to TRBJ2-5, with unresolved D. This CDR3 is built from 14 residues. V gave up 3 bases and J gave up 5 bases, with 14 bases separating them. Germline V gene sequence: CDR1 SGHNT, CDR2 YYREEE (reference sequence). The CDR3 sequence: CASSSSESSETQYF. The CDR3 coding sequence is TGTGCCAGCAGCTCATCGGAGTCCTCTGAGACCCAGTACTTC.

This clone has only a few counts. The chain uses TRBV9 and TRBJ1-3; tentative D call: TRBD1 (5 bases). Germline values: CDR1 SGDLS, CDR2 YYNGEE. V was trimmed by 1 base and J by 0 bases, leaving 14 bases between them. CDR3 length equals 17 residues. DNA of the CDR3: TGTGCCAGCAGCGTAACCCCCGACAGCAGCTCTGGAAACACCATATATTTT. Protein sequence: CASSVTPDSSSGNTIYF.

CDR3 residues: CASSATTGTTEAFF. CDR3 in DNA: TGTGCCAGCAGTGCCACGACAGGAACTACTGAAGCTTTCTTT. The J gene is TRBJ1-1, the V gene TRBV6-4; maybe TRBD1 (6 bases). Per the germline V gene, CDR1 is MRHNA and CDR2 is SNTAGT. The CDR3 is made up of 14 amino acids. The V end lost 4 bases, the J end lost 5 bases, and 14 bases lay between the germline ends.

The V and J genes are TRBV5-4 and TRBJ1-6; weak D call: TRBD1 (5 bases). The germline V gene encodes CDR1 SGHNT and CDR2 YYREEE (reference sequence). There are 14 residues in the CDR3. The V end was cut by 2 bases, the J end by 5 bases, with 8 bases between. CDR3 protein: CASSLGVDNSPLHF. CDR3 coding DNA: TGTGCCAGCAGCTTAGGGGTGGATAATTCACCCCTCCACTTT.

The sample holds a few counts of this clone. J is TRBJ2-3 and V is TRBV6-4; 9 bases are a match to TRBD2. CDR1 and CDR2 from the germline V gene are MRHNA and SNTAGT. The V and J ends lost 4 bases and 2 bases, in that order; junction bases with no gene match: 7. CDR3 length: 16 amino acids. The CDR3 is CASSGEAGGATDTQYF. DNA for the CDR3: TGTGCCAGCAGTGGAGAAGCGGGGGGAGCCACAGATACGCAGTATTTT.

The chain employs TRBV27 and TRBJ1-6; D unresolved. CDR3 length equals 15 residues. Germline-derived CDR1 and CDR2 are MNHEY and SMNVEV (reference sequence). Trimming pared 2 bases from V and 7 bases from J, leaving 12 bases between. In DNA form, the CDR3 reads TGTGCCAGCAGTTTAGAGAACGCAGGCAATTCACCCCTCCACTTT. It is translated as CASSLENAGNSPLHF.